A single sample is the source of the 8 T cell receptor beta chains below, sequenced in a study of Graves' ophthalmopathy and Graves' hyperthyroidism. RNA transcripts served as template for amplifying TCR beta CDR3 sequences. Second-round multiplex PCR came after a first-round RT-PCR that employed HTBI primers. One entry per CDR3 protein results from TCRdb running MiXCR on the multiplex PCR reads. Here the sample spans more than 1,000,000 distinct CDR3 sequences, roughly two fifths being singletons. The material sequenced was peripheral blood or thyroid tissue (not recorded which). The receptors were gathered from an adult man with Graves' hyperthyroidism.

About this clonotype: Just one base apart from a much larger clone, this may be a read error. The genes are TRBV7-2 and TRBJ1-2; 10 bases map to TRBD1. Germline-derived CDR1 and CDR2 are SGHTA and FQGNSA. V trimming: 0 bases; J trimming: 7 bases; junction bases outside the gene matches: 8. The CDR3 runs to 16 residues. CDR3 DNA: TGTGCCAGCAGCTTAGCGGCCGGACAGGGGGTGGGTGGCTACACCTTC. Its translation is CASSLAAGQGVGGYTF.

This clonotype was counted ten times or more. J is TRBJ1-1 and V is TRBV20-1; D is possibly TRBD1 (5 bases). The length of the CDR3 is 17 residues. Germline CDR1 and CDR2: DFQATT and SNEGSKA (reference sequence). V gave up 6 bases and J gave up 1 base, with 24 bases separating them. CDR3 in amino acids: CSAFDPLRGRPNTEAFF. The CDR3 nucleotides read TGCAGTGCGTTCGACCCATTAAGGGGACGCCCGAACACTGAAGCTTTCTTT.

About this clonotype itself: At one boundary the junction diverges from the germline segment, which might be a read error. V and J are TRBV20-1 and TRBJ1-2; D call uncertain. Germline assignment: CDR1 DFQATT and CDR2 SNEGSKA (reference sequence). The CDR3 covers 13 residues. In nucleotides, the CDR3 is TGCAGTGCTCGAGTTCAGTCTAACTATGGCTACGCCTTC. This translates into CSARVQSNYGYAF.

Here the CDR3 DNA reads TGTGCCAGCAGCCCGGACATCGATTTATACGAGCAGTACTTC. It yields the protein CASSPDIDLYEQYF. The genes are TRBV4-2 and TRBJ2-7; D perhaps matches TRBD1 (5 bases). This CDR3 region has 14 residues. Trimming stripped 4 bases from V and 4 bases from J, with 14 bases between. The germline V gene encodes CDR1 LGHNA and CDR2 YNFKEQ.

This clonotype turned up a few times. Since a much larger clone is just one base distant, this may be a read error. The chain carries TRBV2 and TRBJ2-7, with D perhaps TRBD1 (6 bases). Deletions cut 7 bases from V and 5 bases from J, with 9 bases between. Germline V gives CDR1 SNHLY, CDR2 FYNNEI. The length of the CDR3 is 11 residues. This CDR3 is CASTRTDEQYF. The CDR3 DNA is TGTGCCAGCACCCGGACAGACGAGCAGTACTTC.

This chain uses TRBV7-9 with TRBJ2-7; D may be TRBD2 (5 bases). The CDR3 consists of 14 residues. CDR1 SEHNR and CDR2 FQNEAQ come from the germline V gene (reference sequence). Trimming removed 3 bases at V and 5 bases at J, with 14 bases between. CDR3 in amino acids: CASSLELASNEQYF. The CDR3 DNA reads as TGTGCCAGCAGCTTGGAGCTCGCTAGCAACGAGCAGTACTTC.

This clonotype has more than one count but fewer than ten. The gene calls are TRBV20-1 and TRBJ2-7; D might be TRBD1 or TRBD2, each matching 5 bases. The CDR3 sequence is 19 residues long. Germline CDR1 DFQATT, CDR2 SNEGSKA (reference sequence). Trimming pared 5 bases from V and 0 bases from J, leaving 29 bases between. The CDR3 reads CSAESYWGNRIRSSYEQYF. The CDR3, as DNA: TGCAGTGCTGAATCGTACTGGGGGAATCGGATCAGGAGCTCCTACGAGCAGTACTTC.

This clonotype has a handful of counts. V usage is TRBV20-1 and J usage is TRBJ2-7; D is perhaps TRBD2 (5 bases). CDR3 length: 16 amino acids. V gave up 0 bases and J gave up 3 bases, with 18 bases separating them. Germline V gives CDR1 DFQATT, CDR2 SNEGSKA (reference sequence). In nucleotides, the CDR3 is TGCAGTGCTAGAGATAGATGGTACCAGCGGAGCTACGAGCAGTACTTC. Its protein product is CSARDRWYQRSYEQYF.